This TCR beta chain was documented in a study of shared clonotypes between healthy human individuals. Concerning this clone itself: The target antigen is unknown.

With 2 bases removed from V and 7 bases from J, the gap between germline ends came to 8 bases. The germline gives CDR1 MNHEY, CDR2 SVGAGI. The CDR3 has 13 residues. Approximately 200 ng DNA, around 30,000 T cell genomes, went into each sorted-subset replicate PCR. Authors' analysis steps: Filtering differed, since immunoSEQ gave only junction sequences and no quality scores. The assay was immunoSEQ multiplex PCR, and TCRdb's table has in-frame clones only and misses some. Clone size and the V and J calls come from that table; the DNA yielded D and trimming. The sample gives about 1 million clones, around 74% of which show up once; approximately 1.3% is in the top ten. Study outcomes and limitations: Represented diversity, genetic and exposure-history alike, was limited by few donors.

The authors divided CD4+ cells into CD45RA+ naive and CD45RA-negative memory subsets. Sequences were obtained from memory CD4+ T cells sorted from blood. Subset: CD45RA-negative fraction. The receptor's source is a man aged 18 to 29 in good health. This chain links TRBV6-5 with TRBJ1-4; D not certain. This CDR3 is CASSYGRGEKLFF. CDR3 DNA: TGTGCCAGCAGTTACGGTCGGGGTGAAAAACTGTTTTTT.